The text below deals with one T cell receptor (beta chain). The sample originates from a study of blood T cell repertoires in COVID-19. About the research overall: Acute and convalescent COVID-19 samples came from the United States, Italy and Spain. Sample material is recorded as cDNA or gDNA derived from T cells, B-cell-depleted T cells, or PBMCs.

After removal of 1 base from V and 6 bases from J, the junction contained 5 bases not matched to a gene. CDR3 size: 16 residues. Germline lookup yields CDR1 SEHNR and CDR2 FQNEAQ (reference sequence). Authors' analysis steps: The authors estimated nucleated cell counts from reference gene primer amplification. The protocol was immunoSEQ multiplex PCR, while the TCRdb copy is restricted to in-frame clones and leaves out a portion. The V and J calls and clone size come from that table; D and trimming were worked out from the DNA. The sample carries 150,000 to 200,000 clones, less than 90% recorded once. The Seattle patients joined while their infection was active and were tracked longitudinally afterward.

The sequence came from a woman between 65 and 79 years old with COVID-19, enrolled during active disease. The V and J genes are TRBV7-9 and TRBJ2-1, with 11 bases that match TRBD1. The sequencing sample was made of peripheral blood. The CDR3 spells CASSLELGQGGNEQFF. The CDR3 DNA is TGTGCCAGCAGCTTAGAGCTGGGACAGGGGGGCAATGAGCAGTTCTTC.